What follows describes a single T cell receptor (beta chain). Antigen unknown. This entry is derived from a study of shared clonotypes between healthy human individuals. Replicate PCRs from sorted subsets contained 200 ng DNA, which is around 30,000 T cell genomes. Using immunoSEQ multiplex PCR, the repertoire was profiled, and TCRdb retains in-frame clones only, with some absent. The repertoire holds fewer than 3 million clones, with about 90% as singletons. Study-level findings and limits: Rarefaction showed sorted-subset sequencing was incomplete despite large depth.

Between the trimmed V and J ends, which lost 10 bases and 6 bases, there was a span of 19 bases. The CDR3 loop spans 14 amino acids. Germline V gene sequence: CDR1 MDHEN, CDR2 SYDVKM. This receptor was obtained from a man between 18 and 35 years old in good health. Some clones in this sample may be carry-over from other donors' samples. The sequenced sample was naive CD4+ T cells from PBMCs. This sample's subset: CD45RA+ positively selected. The chain joins TRBV28 to TRBJ2-4, with D perhaps TRBD2 (6 bases). The CDR3 protein is CAITSGGTRNIQYF. The DNA for the CDR3 is TGTGCCATCACTTCTGGGGGGACCCGAAACATTCAGTACTTC. Combining the CDR3 with reference TRBV28 and TRBJ2-4 gives the whole variable domain DVKVTQSSRYLVKRTGEKVFLECVQDMDHENMFWYRQDPGLGLRLIYFSYDVKMKEKGDIPEGYSVSREKKERFSLILESASTNQTSMYLCAITSGGTRNIQYFGAGTRLSVL.